The 24 T cell receptor beta chains given below trace back to one sample, sequenced in a study of blood T cell repertoires in COVID-19. Assay used: immunoSEQ multiplex PCR; TCRdb lists only in-frame clones, some missing. Of roughly 100,000 clones in the sample, roughly 92% were seen once. Sequenced input: peripheral blood. The receptor source for this set is a woman between 45 and 65 years old with COVID-19, enrolled during active disease.

The chain combines TRBV2 with TRBJ2-1; D may be TRBD2 (6 bases). CDR1 is SNHLY, CDR2 FYNNEI, per germline. The V gene lost 10 bases and the J gene lost 6 bases, with 16 bases spanning the gap. The CDR3 sequence is 13 residues long. CDR3 coding DNA: TGTGCCACCTACGGGACTTTATTCAATGAGCAGTTCTTC. This sequence encodes CATYGTLFNEQFF.

In this sample, this clone turned up a few times. V gene TRBV9 combines with J gene TRBJ1-3; possibly TRBD1 for D (6 bases). The CDR3 totals 17 residues. Deletions cut 1 base from V and 0 bases from J, with 14 bases between. In germline, CDR1 is SGDLS, CDR2 YYNGEE. This chain's CDR3 is CASSVSIGQSSGNTIYF. CDR3 DNA sequence: TGTGCCAGCAGCGTAAGCATCGGACAGAGCTCTGGAAACACCATATATTTT. The full variable domain, completed using reference TRBV9 and TRBJ1-3, is DSGVTQTPKHLITATGQRVTLRCSPRSGDLSVYWYQQSLDQGLQFLIQYYNGEERAKGNILERFSAQQFPDLHSELNLSSLELGDSALYFCASSVSIGQSSGNTIYFGEGSWLTVV.

The chain joins TRBV5-6 to TRBJ1-3; D ambiguous. The V and J ends lost 0 bases and 4 bases respectively, with 11 bases between them. This CDR3 contains 15 residues. Germline loops: CDR1 SGHDT, CDR2 YYEEEE. The CDR3 region has the DNA TGTGCCAGCAGCTTGGGGAGAGGGTCAGGAAACACCATATATTTT. As protein: CASSLGRGSGNTIYF.

The genes are TRBV7-8 and TRBJ2-7, with 7 nucleotides matching TRBD1. Losses at the gene ends were 4 bases for V and 2 bases for J; bases not matched to a gene: 8. Looked up from germline, CDR1 is SGHVS and CDR2 is FQNEAQ. This CDR3 region has 15 residues. CDR3 sequence reads: CASSSLGGGPYEQYF. CDR3 DNA sequence: TGTGCCAGCAGCTCCTTAGGGGGCGGGCCCTACGAGCAGTACTTC.

The V gene is TRBV6-6, the J gene TRBJ2-5; TRBD2 agrees at 11 bases. V was clipped by 5 bases and J by 1 base; unmatched bases: 9. Germline V lookup: CDR1 MNHNY, CDR2 SVGAGI (reference sequence). The CDR3 consists of 17 residues. The CDR3 DNA reads TGTGCCAGCAGTCCGACAATAGCGGGGGGGACCCAAGAGACCCAGTACTTC. Translating it yields CASSPTIAGGTQETQYF.

The rearrangement uses TRBV27 and TRBJ1-5, with D unresolved. Germline assignment: CDR1 MNHEY and CDR2 SMNVEV (reference sequence). There are 17 residues in the CDR3. Deletions cut 4 bases from V and 1 base from J, with 17 bases between. For the CDR3, the DNA is TGTGCCAGCAGTTCCTGGGCCAAGTTGGTGAGCAATCAGCCCCAGCATTTT. The encoded protein is CASSSWAKLVSNQPQHF.

V usage is TRBV5-1 and J usage is TRBJ1-1; D remains ambiguous. The CDR3 spans 15 residues. Germline values: CDR1 SGHRS, CDR2 YFSETQ. V lost 4 bases and J 9 bases, leaving 22 bases between the germline ends. CDR3 amino acids: CASSLTSGEGLKAFF. The CDR3 DNA reads as TGCGCCAGCAGCCTCACATCCGGAGAAGGATTGAAAGCTTTCTTT. The full variable domain, its missing parts supplied by reference TRBV5-1 and TRBJ1-1, is KAGVTQTPRYLIKTRGQQVTLSCSPISGHRSVSWYQQTPGQGLQFLFEYFSETQRNKGNFPGRFSGRQFSNSRSEMNVSTLELGDSALYLCASSLTSGEGLKAFFGQGTRLTVV.

The chain links TRBV12-3 or TRBV12-4 to TRBJ1-5; the D is unclear. V was clipped by 2 bases and J by 4 bases, with 6 bases between them. CDR3 length equals 13 residues. DNA of the CDR3: TGTGCCAGCAGTTTAAAGGAGAATCAGCCCCAGCATTTT. It encodes CASSLKENQPQHF.

The CDR3 sequence: CASRSPGGSGNTIYF. The CDR3 nucleotides are TGTGCCAGCAGATCGCCGGGGGGCTCTGGAAACACCATATATTTT. The chain uses TRBV28 and TRBJ1-3; perhaps TRBD1 as D (5 bases). Germline assignment: CDR1 MDHEN and CDR2 SYDVKM. V was shortened by 6 bases and J by 0 bases, with 12 bases between the two germline ends. The CDR3 has 15 residues.

This chain joins TRBV5-1 and TRBJ1-1, with unresolved D. CDR1 is SGHRS, CDR2 YFSETQ, per germline. The CDR3 totals 13 residues. V was cut by 4 bases and J by 11 bases, with 18 bases left in between. The CDR3 here is CASSNSIGGEAFF. In nucleotides, the CDR3 is TGCGCCAGCAGCAACTCAATAGGCGGTGAGGCTTTCTTT. The full variable domain, rest sourced from reference TRBV5-1 and TRBJ1-1, is KAGVTQTPRYLIKTRGQQVTLSCSPISGHRSVSWYQQTPGQGLQFLFEYFSETQRNKGNFPGRFSGRQFSNSRSEMNVSTLELGDSALYLCASSNSIGGEAFFGQGTRLTVV.

The rearrangement uses TRBV15 and TRBJ2-7; D not resolved. The CDR3 consists of 13 residues. Germline V gives CDR1 LNHNV, CDR2 YYDKDF (reference sequence). Trimming removed 1 base from V and 3 bases from J, with 7 bases in between. The CDR3 nucleotides are TGTGCCACCAGCAGAGGAGAGCTCTACGAGCAGTACTTC. Translation: CATSRGELYEQYF. Complete variable domain (other parts from reference TRBV15 and TRBJ2-7): DAMVIQNPRYQVTQFGKPVTLSCSQTLNHNVMYWYQQKSSQAPKLLFHYYDKDFNNEADTPDNFQSRRPNTSFCFLDIRSPGLGDTAMYLCATSRGELYEQYFGPGTRLTVT.

V usage is TRBV10-3 and J usage is TRBJ1-1; maybe TRBD1 (6 bases). The germline V gene encodes CDR1 ENHRY and CDR2 SYGVKD. Trimming removed 10 bases at V and 6 bases at J, with 15 bases between. This CDR3 is 12 amino acids long. As DNA, the CDR3 is TGTGCCAGCCAGGGGACCGCCTCTGAAGCTTTCTTT. As protein: CASQGTASEAFF.

The chain couples TRBV7-9 to TRBJ1-1; weak D call: TRBD1 (6 bases). V shed 1 base and J shed 1 base, with 13 bases lying between them. This CDR3 is 16 amino acids long. Germline V gene lookup returns CDR1 SEHNR and CDR2 FQNEAQ (reference sequence). CDR3 sequence: CASSLDRVSKNTEAFF. The CDR3 DNA reads as TGTGCCAGCAGCTTAGACAGGGTTAGCAAGAACACTGAAGCTTTCTTT.

The table lists this clone with a count of one. V gene TRBV6-4 combines with J gene TRBJ2-2, with no clear D. V dropped 0 bases and J dropped 4 bases, with 6 bases sitting between them. CDR3 size: 14 residues. Germline CDR1 MRHNA, CDR2 SNTAGT. The CDR3 sequence is CASSDSFRTGELFF. CDR3 coding DNA: TGTGCCAGCAGTGACTCTTTTCGCACCGGGGAGCTGTTTTTT.

The rearrangement uses TRBV10-1 and TRBJ2-1, with a weak D call TRBD2 (6 bases). Germline lookup yields CDR1 WNHNN and CDR2 SYGVQD (reference sequence). V was clipped by 2 bases and J by 2 bases, with 10 bases between them. The CDR3 has 15 residues. The CDR3 region is CASSENSGPYNEQFF. As DNA, the CDR3 is TGCGCCAGCAGTGAGAATAGCGGCCCCTACAATGAGCAGTTCTTC.

The chain joins TRBV11-2 to TRBJ2-5; 9 bases agree with TRBD1. Looked up from germline, CDR1 is SGHAT and CDR2 is FQNNGV. The V gene end was trimmed by 0 bases and the J gene end by 5 bases; junction bases not matched to a gene: 7. This CDR3 contains 16 residues. CDR3 protein: CASSLDLTGGGETQYF. In DNA form, the CDR3 reads TGTGCCAGCAGCTTAGATTTGACAGGGGGTGGGGAGACCCAGTACTTC.

The chain joins TRBV4-1 to TRBJ1-3; TRBD1 agrees at 8 bases. The CDR3 consists of 17 residues. With V trimmed by 1 base and J by 2 bases, 7 bases remained unmatched. Germline CDR1 MGHRA, CDR2 YSYEKL. CDR3 DNA sequence: TGCGCCAGCAGCCAAGTATTCCAGGGGGCCCCTGGAAACACCATATATTTT. Translation: CASSQVFQGAPGNTIYF.

The chain is built from TRBV19 and TRBJ1-5, with D perhaps matching TRBD1 (5 bases). The CDR3 totals 17 residues. CDR1 is LNHDA, CDR2 SQIVND, per germline (reference sequence). Trimming left V 3 bases short and J 1 base short, with 16 bases between. The CDR3 here is CASSMMGGGPSNQPQHF. The DNA for the CDR3 is TGTGCCAGTAGTATGATGGGGGGTGGCCCAAGCAATCAGCCCCAGCATTTT.

The chain carries TRBV30 and TRBJ1-4; 7 bases fit TRBD1. The germline CDR1 and CDR2 sequences are GTSNPN and SVGIG (reference sequence). CDR3 length: 13 amino acids. V dropped 2 bases and J dropped 6; count of bases not matched to a gene: 3. The DNA for the CDR3 is TGTGCCTGGAGTTTTACAGGGGATGAAAAACTGTTTTTT. Its translation is CAWSFTGDEKLFF.

The chain recombines TRBV4-1 with TRBJ2-7; 10 bases align to TRBD2. Germline-derived CDR1 and CDR2 are MGHRA and YSYEKL. The CDR3 runs 18 residues. V lost 0 bases, J lost 4 bases, and 12 bases stayed unmatched. CDR3 nucleotide sequence: TGCGCCAGCAGCCAAGAGAGCAGCGGGGGGGCCAGAGGGTACGAGCAGTACGTC. It codes for CASSQESSGGARGYEQYV.

The V gene is TRBV4-3, the J gene TRBJ2-7; possible D gene TRBD2, 6 bases. CDR3 length: 16 residues. Per the germline V gene, CDR1 is LGHNA and CDR2 is YSLEER. Trimming removed 1 base from V and 2 bases from J, with 15 bases in between. The CDR3 DNA sequence: TGCGCCAGCAGCCAAGGGGAGGCAGGGAAACCCTACGAGCAGTACTTC. It codes for CASSQGEAGKPYEQYF.

J is TRBJ1-1 and V is TRBV6-5; unclear D gene. Germline V CDR1 and CDR2: MNHEY, SVGAGI. The CDR3 loop spans 12 amino acids. Trimming took off 8 bases at V and 1 base at J, with 8 bases between the two ends. CDR3 in amino acids: CASGRGNTEAFF. The CDR3 DNA sequence: TGTGCCAGCGGGCGGGGGAACACTGAAGCTTTCTTT.

V is TRBV28 and J is TRBJ2-7; D might be TRBD2 (6 bases). Germline V gene data show CDR1 as MDHEN and CDR2 as SYDVKM. Trimming took off 5 bases at V and 7 bases at J, with 18 bases between the two ends. This CDR3 has 14 amino acids. This CDR3 is CASSPGLAPREQYV. DNA of the CDR3: TGTGCCAGCAGTCCGGGACTGGCCCCCCGAGAGCAGTACGTC.

The chain recombines TRBV7-9 with TRBJ1-5; TRBD1 might be the D (6 bases). CDR1 SEHNR and CDR2 FQNEAQ come from the germline V gene (reference sequence). The CDR3 has 13 residues. V was trimmed by 5 bases and J by 5 bases, leaving 10 bases between them. CDR3 bases: TGTGCCAGCAGCCTGGACAGTTATCAGCCCCAGCATTTT. Translated, it gives CASSLDSYQPQHF.